The clone carrying this TCR beta chain has only one observation. This record comes from a study of shared clonotypes between healthy human individuals. Some clones are missing from TCRdb's copy, which holds only in-frame ones; the method was immunoSEQ multiplex PCR. The table shows approximately 2.3 million clones, with more than 80% occurring only once. Germline V gene lookup returns CDR1 MGHRA and CDR2 YSYEKL. The CDR3 totals 14 residues. The V end was cut by 4 bases, the J end by 1 base, with 10 bases between. This clonotype was obtained from a man aged 18 to 29 in good health. Some clones in this sample may be carry-over from other donors' samples. Sample: naive CD4+ T cells from PBMCs. Regarding subset: CD45RA+ positively selected. The gene calls are TRBV4-1 and TRBJ1-1; a weak D match, TRBD1 (6 bases). CDR3: CASSRGTRNTEAFF. The CDR3 nucleotides read TGCGCCAGCAGCCGAGGGACAAGGAACACTGAAGCTTTCTTT.